This T cell receptor (beta chain) was documented in a study of blood T cell repertoires in COVID-19 (dated by TCRdb to 2018 to 2021). Broadly, across the study: The collaborator samples originated in the United States, Italy and Spain and spanned the acute and convalescent phases of COVID-19. The prospective study material was composed of cDNA or gDNA derived from T cells, B-cell-depleted T cells, or PBMCs. Subjects who had been exposed to COVID-19, were actively infected with it, or had recovered from it provided the deeply sampled blood TCRbeta repertoires that made up the dataset. The repertoires were released in a freely available public database meant as a resource for research on the immune response to SARS-CoV-2. Samples came from the ongoing ImmuneRACE study (first 160 participants) plus 1,254 subjects from 6 global collaborators. Sample metadata almost always included a de-identified subject ID, COVID-19 status, age in years and sex. Where available, HLA class I and class II types were taken from metadata supplied by the sample provider and were not determined by assay-based typing.

On the study overall, not on this receptor specifically: The quantity of clinical and demographic metadata differed by source and by participant and was supplied without curation.

After removal of 3 bases from V and 6 bases from J, the junction retains 7 bases not matched to a gene. The CDR1 and CDR2 encoded by the germline V gene are SGHRS and YFSETQ. The CDR3, cysteine through phenylalanine, is 16 amino acids long. Here the CDR3 DNA is all that survives: 48 bases in frame from base 1. Collaborating institutions collected whole blood in K2EDTA tubes following their own protocols. Collaborator samples were shipped for TCRbeta analysis as frozen whole blood, isolated PBMCs, or DNA extracted from either sample type. TCRbeta CDR3 regions were amplified from genomic DNA by means of the immunoSEQ Assay, a bias-controlled multiplex PCR. The authors' pipeline ran thus. The number of nucleated cells in each sample was estimated by amplification of reference gene primers within the assay. To quantify the absolute abundance of each unique TCRbeta CDR3 rearrangement, sequence reads were collapsed and filtered. For each sample, productive Simpson clonality was calculated as the square root of Simpson's diversity index over productive rearrangements. TCRdb carries this immuneACCESS record with in-frame sequences only. Its versions omit some clonotypes, under half of them owing to an unresolved V gene in the studies checked, with the rest unexplained. That table is the source of V, J and clone size, and D and trimming were worked out from the DNA. The sample table holds some 250,000 clones, of which roughly 84% were seen once. The ten largest clonotypes hold under 30% of the sample.

In the case of this clone: It has no known antigen specificity. No much larger clone exists at a distance of one base, and base qualities are not known.

The rearranged segments are TRBV5-1 and TRBJ2-2; the junction holds 11 bases that match TRBD2. The sequencing sample was made of peripheral blood. The origin of this receptor is a man aged 35-49 years with acute or convalescent COVID-19. The DNA reads as follows: TGCGCCAGCAGCTCCCTAACTAGCGGGAGTTCCGGGGAGCTGTTTTTT. Its coded protein is CASSSLTSGSSGELFF.